This T cell receptor (beta chain) comes out of a study of shared clonotypes between healthy human individuals. Between the trimmed V and J ends, which lost 0 bases and 0 bases, there was a span of 10 bases. The germline gives CDR1 SGHRS, CDR2 YFSETQ. The CDR3 runs 16 residues. TCRdb's table, derived via immunoSEQ multiplex PCR, lists solely in-frame clones and lacks some. The repertoire includes 2 million to 2.5 million clones, approximately 94% of them detected once, and about 0.13% sits in the top ten. The V and J genes are TRBV5-1 and TRBJ2-1, with D unclear. This receptor was obtained from a man between 18 and 29 years old in good health. Sequencing input: naive CD4+ T cells sorted from blood. Regarding subset: CD45RA+ positively selected. CDR3 in DNA: TGCGCCAGCAGCTTGGCCGGCGCGACCTCCTACAATGAGCAGTTCTTC. It is translated as CASSLAGATSYNEQFF.